The entry that follows covers one T cell receptor beta chain sequence. The CDR3 consists of 15 residues. Germline V gives CDR1 SGHNT, CDR2 YYREEE (reference sequence). Trimming cost V 0 bases and J 5 bases, with 14 bases left between them. The data stem from a study of cytomegalovirus exposure and HLA in healthy donors. At the level of the study: An early data release held tens of millions of unique TCRs from HLA-typed donors.

The study ran its PCR with 60 Vbeta and 13 Jbeta primers. The data were produced by immunoSEQ multiplex PCR, yet TCRdb's version contains in-frame clones alone and is incomplete. The repertoire holds 100,000 to 150,000 clones, with over 70% as singletons. The specimen was PBMCs. The origin of this receptor is a woman between 40 and 50 years old in good health and CMV-seronegative. V is TRBV5-4 and J is TRBJ2-5, with a tentative D call TRBD2 (7 bases). CDR3 bases: TGTGCCAGCAGCTTGGCGGGGGGCCCCCGCGAGACCCAGTACTTC. Its translation: CASSLAGGPRETQYF.